A single T cell receptor (beta chain) is shown here with its context. Its specificity is not known. This entry belongs to a study of cytomegalovirus exposure and HLA in healthy donors. Notes on the study in general: Some V segments (TRBV6-2 and TRBV6-3 among them) were excluded as indistinguishable.

Trimming stripped 6 bases from V and 2 bases from J, with 6 bases between. Germline V gene lookup returns CDR1 MNHNY and CDR2 SVGAGI (reference sequence). This CDR3 is 12 amino acids long. PCR primers comprised 60 Vbeta and 13 Jbeta primers. TCRdb's copy holds only in-frame clones and misses some; the assay was immunoSEQ multiplex PCR. The table records roughly 100,000 clones, over 70% of them present only once. The clonotype originates from a man younger than 30 in good health and CMV-seropositive. The chain combines TRBV6-6 with TRBJ2-3; D is uncertain. Sequencing was performed on PBMCs. For the CDR3, the DNA is TGTGCCAGCAGCTCCCCCACAGATACGCAGTATTTT. The encoded protein is CASSSPTDTQYF.